This T cell receptor beta chain originates from a study of identical twins. Germline V CDR1 and CDR2: SGHRS, YFSETQ. This CDR3 has 15 residues. Losses at the gene ends were 2 bases for V and 0 bases for J; bases not matched to a gene: 2. MiXCR, applied by TCRdb to the 5' RACE reads, yields one record per CDR3 protein. This table has around 450,000 distinct CDR3 sequences, about 14% appearing once. Another study also made use of these data, one on yellow fever vaccine responses in identical twins.

The gene calls are TRBV5-1 and TRBJ2-5; 9 bases align to TRBD2. This TCR was recovered from a woman under 30 in good health. Sequencing used CD4+ T cells sorted from blood. The CDR3 loop reads CASSLAGGHQETQYF. CDR3 in DNA: TGCGCCAGCAGCTTAGCGGGGGGACACCAAGAGACCCAGTACTTC. Combining the CDR3 with reference TRBV5-1 and TRBJ2-5 gives the whole variable domain KAGVTQTPRYLIKTRGQQVTLSCSPISGHRSVSWYQQTPGQGLQFLFEYFSETQRNKGNFPGRFSGRQFSNSRSEMNVSTLELGDSALYLCASSLAGGHQETQYFGPGTRLLVL.